This T cell receptor beta chain came from a study of blood T cell repertoires in COVID-19. The CDR3 runs to 19 residues. From germline, CDR1 is SGHRS and CDR2 YFSETQ. V was clipped by 0 bases and J by 3 bases; unmatched bases: 12. The protocol was immunoSEQ multiplex PCR, while the TCRdb copy is restricted to in-frame clones and leaves out a portion. This repertoire shows around 42,000 clones, 70% to 90% found once; its top ten account for about 5.3%. The chain has TRBV5-1 and TRBJ2-1, with 10 positions matching TRBD1. This receptor was taken from a human donor in a cohort sampled during active COVID-19. The source material was peripheral blood. CDR3 nucleotides: TGCGCCAGCAGCTTGGATCGGGACAGGGGATTCGATAACTACAATGAGCAGTTCTTC. Encoded protein: CASSLDRDRGFDNYNEQFF.